A selection of T cell receptor beta chains follows, all from one sample in a study of regulatory T cells in long-lasting Graves disease. One entry per CDR3 protein results from TCRdb running MiXCR on the multiplex PCR reads. The table includes about 470,000 distinct CDR3 sequences, roughly 20% detected once. The sequences come from peripheral blood mononuclear cells (PBMCs), collected when the disease was refractory, from a patient treated with antithyroid drugs. These receptors originate from a female donor with Graves disease. The CDR3 runs from the conserved cysteine through the conserved F or W. D genes are given only for firm matches. Clone size is stated in some rows and not others, as once, few, many or a class when expanded.

J	size	V	D	DNA	CDR3
TRBJ2-5	few	TRBV25-1	TRBD2	TGTGCCACGGGGACTAGCGGCCAAGAGACCCAGTACTTC	CATGTSGQETQYF
TRBJ2-5	NA	TRBV5-1	TRBD2	TGCGCCAGCAGCCTGGACGGACTAGCGGGATTGCGTGAGACCCAGTACTTC	CASSLDGLAGLRETQYF
TRBJ1-2	many	TRBV6-1	NA	TGTGCCAGCAGTGTAGGCAGCCATGGCTACACCTTC	CASSVGSHGYTF
TRBJ2-2	NA	TRBV10-2	NA	TGCGCCAGCAGGTTTGGGGTTACCGGGGAGCTGTTTTTT	CASRFGVTGELFF
TRBJ1-1	NA	TRBV5-1	NA	TGCGCCAGCAGCTGGGGGGATACGGCTGAAGCTTTCTTT	CASSWGDTAEAFF
TRBJ2-7	NA	TRBV7-9	TRBD1	TGTGCCAGCAGCTTAGCGTCGCAGGGGGCTTCGTACGAGCAGTACTTC	CASSLASQGASYEQYF
TRBJ1-4	few	TRBV6-2/TRBV6-3	NA	TGTGCCAGCAGTTACTCGACGGGGGCTAATGAAAAACTGTTTTTT	CASSYSTGANEKLFF
TRBJ1-1	NA	TRBV29-1	NA	TGCAGCGTTGAAGATCTTCAGAGTGAAGCTTTCTTT	CSVEDLQSEAFF
TRBJ2-7	many	TRBV28	TRBD2	TGTGCCAGCAGTTTATTCGGGGGGGTCTCCTACGAGCAGTACTTC	CASSLFGGVSYEQYF
TRBJ2-7	many	TRBV7-2	NA	TGTGCCAGCAGCCACAATCGATACTACGAGCAGTACTTC	CASSHNRYYEQYF
TRBJ2-1	NA	TRBV7-9	NA	TGTGCCAGCAGCCAAGGGGCGGCAGCGGCGTTCTTC	CASSQGAAAAFF
TRBJ2-1	NA	TRBV20-1	TRBD2	TGCAGTGCTAGAGAGCTAGCGGCGCTTTACAATGAGCAGTTCTTC	CSARELAALYNEQFF
TRBJ2-5	many	TRBV28	NA	TGTGCCAGCAGCCACCTCACGGCGAGGGTCCAAGAGACCCAGTACTTC	CASSHLTARVQETQYF
TRBJ2-2	NA	TRBV7-3	NA	TGTGCCAGCAGGACCCGCTGGGGCCGGAACACCGGGGAGCTGTTTTTT	CASRTRWGRNTGELFF
TRBJ1-6	NA	TRBV6-1	NA	TGTGCCAGCACCCCAGGGGCCCATAATTCACCCCTCCACTTT	CASTPGAHNSPLHF
TRBJ1-1	NA	TRBV4-1	NA	TGCGCCAGCAGCCAAGATGGAACAGGGATGAACACTGAAGCTTTCTTT	CASSQDGTGMNTEAFF
TRBJ1-5	few	TRBV5-1	NA	TGCGCCAGCAGCTTGGAGGGCCCCGGCGGCAATCAGCCCCAGCATTTT	CASSLEGPGGNQPQHF
TRBJ1-1	many	TRBV6-1	TRBD1	TGTGCCAGCAGTGATACAGGGGCATCGAACACTGAAGCTTTCTTT	CASSDTGASNTEAFF
TRBJ1-3	many	TRBV15	NA	TGTGCCACCAGCAGAGATAAGGGTTCGGGAAACACCATATATTTT	CATSRDKGSGNTIYF
TRBJ1-5	NA	TRBV25-1	NA	TGTGCCAGCGGGGAGGGAAACCGTTATCAGCCCCGGCATTTT	CASGEGNRYQPRHF
TRBJ1-2	NA	TRBV18	NA	TGTGCCAGCTCACCAACGGGGGACGTCGATGGCTACACCTTC	CASSPTGDVDGYTF
TRBJ2-5	many	TRBV3-1	NA	TGTGCCAGCAGCCGTGGGAGTACCCTGGAGACCCAGTACTTC	CASSRGSTLETQYF
TRBJ1-5	few	TRBV5-1	NA	TGCGCCAGCAGGTTGACAGGTGATAGCAATCAGCCCCAGCATTTT	CASRLTGDSNQPQHF
TRBJ2-5	many	TRBV6-1	NA	TGTGCCAGCAGGGGGAGGATGGAGACCCAGTACTTC	CASRGRMETQYF
TRBJ2-3	NA	TRBV11-1	NA	TGTGCCAGCAGCTTAGGGACCGGCGGGATGAACACAGATACGCAGTATTTT	CASSLGTGGMNTDTQYF
TRBJ1-2	many	TRBV3-1	NA	TGTGCCAGCAGCCAGGGGTATTATGGCTACACCTTC	CASSQGYYGYTF
TRBJ1-1	few	TRBV30	TRBD1	TGTGCTTGGGGAGCGGCACAGGGGCTGAACACTGAAGCTTTCTTT	CAWGAAQGLNTEAFF
TRBJ2-7	many	TRBV5-1	NA	TGCGCCAGCACCAAACAGCAGGGCTACGAGCAGTACTTC	CASTKQQGYEQYF
TRBJ1-2	NA	TRBV19	NA	TGTGCCAGTAGTACGGGAGGCGGCTACACCTTC	CASSTGGGYTF
TRBJ2-5	many	TRBV18	NA	TGTGCCAGCTCAAACGGTGGGGAGACCCAGTACTTC	CASSNGGETQYF
TRBJ2-7	NA	TRBV20-1	TRBD1	TGCAGTGCCCACCCCGGGACAGGGGACTACGAGCAGTACTTC	CSAHPGTGDYEQYF
TRBJ2-1	few	TRBV2	NA	TGTGCCAGCAGAGCGTGGAATGAGCAGTTCTTC	CASRAWNEQFF
TRBJ2-7	few	TRBV20-1	TRBD1	TGCAGTGCTAGGACCGGGACAGGAACCTACGAGCAGTACTTC	CSARTGTGTYEQYF
TRBJ1-4	many	TRBV28	NA	TGTGCCAGCACCCTCAGCGGCCCCGGGATTGAAAAACTGTTTTTT	CASTLSGPGIEKLFF
TRBJ2-7	many	TRBV5-5	NA	TGTGCCAGCAGCTCAGGGGTGAACGAGCAGTACTTC	CASSSGVNEQYF
TRBJ2-7	few	TRBV18	NA	TGTGCCAGCTCACCGGCCGGGGGCTACGAGCAGTACTTC	CASSPAGGYEQYF
TRBJ1-5	many	TRBV7-9	NA	TGTGCCAGCAGCCAGTCCGGAGGTCAGCCCCAGCATTTT	CASSQSGGQPQHF
TRBJ2-5	few	TRBV6-9	NA	TGTGCCAGCAGTTACCGGGGGAACCTCCAAGAGACCCAGTACTTC	CASSYRGNLQETQYF
TRBJ2-6	few	TRBV6-1	NA	TGTGCCAGCAGTGAAGTCGAAGGGGCCAACGTCCTGACTTTC	CASSEVEGANVLTF
TRBJ2-7	few	TRBV7-4	TRBD2	TGTGCCAGCAGCGATACTAGCGGGAGGGCCTTGTACGAGCAGTACTTC	CASSDTSGRALYEQYF
TRBJ2-1	NA	TRBV5-5	TRBD2	TGTGCCAGCAGCTTACGACTAGCGGGAGGTTATGAGCAGTTCTTC	CASSLRLAGGYEQFF
TRBJ2-7	NA	TRBV5-1	NA	TGCGCCAGCAGCTTGGTCGGCCATCTAGCCGGTAAGATCCACGAGCAGTACTTC	CASSLVGHLAGKIHEQYF
TRBJ2-4	many	TRBV3-1	NA	TGTGCCAGCAGCCTTTACGGGGACATTCAGTACTTC	CASSLYGDIQYF
TRBJ1-1	NA	TRBV20-1	TRBD1	TGCAGTGCTAGAGATCGACAGGGACCTGAAGCTTTCTTT	CSARDRQGPEAFF
TRBJ2-2	few	TRBV27	TRBD2	TGTGCCAGCACTAGCGGGATGAACACCGGGGAGCTGTTTTTT	CASTSGMNTGELFF
TRBJ2-5	NA	TRBV30	NA	TGTGCCTGGGCCGTCAGGGAGACCCAGTACTTC	CAWAVRETQYF
TRBJ1-4	NA	TRBV5-1	TRBD1	TGCGCCAGCAACTTGGGAGGGACAGTCCATAATGAAAAACTGTTTTTT	CASNLGGTVHNEKLFF
TRBJ2-5	NA	TRBV6-2/TRBV6-3	NA	TGTGCCAGCAGTTACTCGACAGGGAGGCACGAGACCCAGTACTTC	CASSYSTGRHETQYF
TRBJ1-2	many	TRBV28	NA	TGTGCCAGCCTACCTTCAGCGGGAGCTGCTAACTATGGCTACACCTTC	CASLPSAGAANYGYTF
TRBJ2-3	many	TRBV15	NA	TGTGCCACCAGCAGAGATCGTACAGGGGGAGGGGATACGCAGTATTTT	CATSRDRTGGGDTQYF
TRBJ2-7	NA	TRBV7-9	TRBD2	TGTGCCAGCAGCCCCGGGGAGGGAACCCACGAGCAGTACTTC	CASSPGEGTHEQYF
TRBJ2-7	many	TRBV11-2	NA	TGTGCCAGCAGCTTAATACTGTTTACCTACGAGCAGTACTTC	CASSLILFTYEQYF
TRBJ1-6	NA	TRBV28	TRBD1	TGTGCCAGCAGTAACGACAGGGGGGAATCCTATAATTCACCCCTCCACTTT	CASSNDRGESYNSPLHF
TRBJ1-2	NA	TRBV20-1	TRBD1	TGCAGTGCTAAGGGACAGGGAGCGAGCTACACCTTC	CSAKGQGASYTF
TRBJ2-1	many	TRBV27	TRBD2	TGTGCCAGCAGCCGACTAGCGGGAGGGCCATATGAGCAGTTCTTC	CASSRLAGGPYEQFF
TRBJ1-4	many	TRBV12-3/TRBV12-4	NA	TGTGCCAGCAGTTTCTATGAAAAACTGTTTTTT	CASSFYEKLFF
TRBJ1-1	many	TRBV7-2	NA	TGTGCCAGCAGCGCCCCCACGAACAGGGAGGGGGCTTTCTTT	CASSAPTNREGAFF
TRBJ1-5	many	TRBV12-3/TRBV12-4	NA	TGTGCCAGCAGCCCCTCAGGTAGCAATCAGCCCCAGCATTTT	CASSPSGSNQPQHF
TRBJ1-4	NA	TRBV28	NA	TGTGCCAGCGAGGAAACGGGGGCGGAGGAGGAAAAACTGTTTTTT	CASEETGAEEEKLFF
TRBJ1-6	NA	TRBV5-1	TRBD1	TGCGCCAGCAGCTTGGGACAGGGATACGAATCACCCCTCCACTTT	CASSLGQGYESPLHF